What follows describes a single TCR beta chain. Using its own MiXCR run on the 5' RACE reads, TCRdb lists one record per CDR3 protein. The table has over 90,000 distinct CDR3 sequences, around 9% seen once. The data were taken from a study of spatial heterogeneity in lung cancer. This CDR3 is built from 15 residues. J gave up 7 bases and V 5 bases, and 12 bases lay outside the gene matches. In germline, CDR1 is LGHDT, CDR2 YNNKEL (reference sequence). Noted time point: sample taken at primary tumor resection. Sequencing covered unsorted whole RNA taken from tumor, nontumor lung or frozen PBMC. The sample in question was PBMCs, obtained at surgery. The chain has TRBV3-1 and TRBJ1-2; TRBD1 matches at 8 bases. This sequence originates from a male donor with early-stage non-small cell lung cancer. CDR3 bases: TGTGCCAGCAGCGGAAGGGCAAGGACAGGGATTGGCTACACCTTC. Encoded protein: CASSGRARTGIGYTF.